Detailed here is one T cell receptor (beta chain). Measured with immunoSEQ multiplex PCR; TCRdb has only the in-frame clones, and not every one. The repertoire holds about 95,000 clones, with 85% as singletons. Germline CDR1 and CDR2: SQVTM and ANQGSEA. V was shortened by 4 bases and J by 0 bases, with 9 bases between the two germline ends. The CDR3 loop spans 13 amino acids. This entry belongs to a study of cytomegalovirus exposure and HLA in healthy donors. The clonotype comes from a man younger than 35 in good health and CMV-seropositive. Material: PBMCs. The gene calls are TRBV29-1 and TRBJ1-1; tentative D call: TRBD1 (5 bases). The CDR3 region is CSVGGVVNTEAFF. As DNA, the CDR3 is TGCAGCGTTGGGGGGGTGGTGAACACTGAAGCTTTCTTT.